Below, 20 T cell receptor beta chains from the same sample are listed, as sequenced in a study of T cell responses to AZD1222 COVID-19 vaccine. Sequenced by immunoSEQ multiplex PCR; TCRdb stores in-frame clones only, minus some. Seen here are roughly 140,000 clones, 88% observed once, and the top ten hold approximately 2.8%. The sequencing used peripheral blood, collected 28 days after the second AZD1222 dose. These receptors all stem from an adult who received the AZD1222 COVID-19 vaccine.

This sequence joins TRBV5-1 and TRBJ2-3; D possibly uses TRBD1 or TRBD2 (5 bases each). CDR1 is SGHRS, CDR2 YFSETQ, per germline. The CDR3 length is 13 residues. V lost 3 bases and J 6 bases, leaving 11 bases between the germline ends. The CDR3 reads CASSWPGDDTQYF. CDR3 DNA sequence: TGCGCCAGCAGCTGGCCCGGGGACGATACGCAGTATTTT.

This rearrangement joins TRBV19 to TRBJ2-1, with TRBD2 identical over 13 bases. The CDR3 length is 17 residues. Germline V gene data show CDR1 as LNHDA and CDR2 as SQIVND (reference sequence). V shed 6 bases, J shed 15 bases, and the junction held 20 bases outside the gene matches. The CDR3 DNA is TGTGCCAGTAGCCCACCACCGACTAGCGGGAGGCCAGGACGGACGTTCTTC. Protein sequence: CASSPPPTSGRPGRTFF.

This chain links TRBV7-9 with TRBJ2-1, with D perhaps matching TRBD2 (6 bases). The germline gives CDR1 SEHNR, CDR2 FQNEAQ (reference sequence). Trimming took 5 bases from V and 7 from J, leaving 15 bases between them. This CDR3 is 14 amino acids long. DNA of the CDR3: TGTGCCAGCAGCCCGACTAGAACCGGTAATGAGCAGTTCTTC. It yields the protein CASSPTRTGNEQFF.

The chain uses TRBV18 and TRBJ1-6; D is unclear. Germline CDR1 is KGHSH and CDR2 is LQKENI. The CDR3 runs 16 residues. Trimming shortened V by 1 base and J by 3 bases, and 10 bases separated the two germline ends. The CDR3 DNA reads TGTGCCAGCTCACCACGGTCCGGGTACTATAATTCACCCCTCCACTTT. It is translated as CASSPRSGYYNSPLHF.

The V call is TRBV18, the J call TRBJ1-4; D gene ambiguous. The V end was cut by 2 bases, the J end by 0 bases, with 10 bases between. The CDR3 is made up of 16 amino acids. Germline values: CDR1 KGHSH, CDR2 LQKENI. The CDR3, as DNA: TGTGCCAGCTCACCAGCTTTGATGCCAACTAATGAAAAACTGTTTTTT. This sequence encodes CASSPALMPTNEKLFF.

The DNA for the CDR3 is TGCAGCGTTGAAAACCAGGGAAGCTCCTACGAGCAGTACTTC. It yields the protein CSVENQGSSYEQYF. The rearrangement joins TRBV29-1 to TRBJ2-7; tentatively, D is TRBD1 (5 bases). The CDR3 extends over 14 amino acids. Germline V gene data show CDR1 as SQVTM and CDR2 as ANQGSEA. V dropped 2 bases and J dropped 0 bases, with 11 bases sitting between them.

The chain employs TRBV12-3 or TRBV12-4 and TRBJ2-2; perhaps TRBD1 as D (5 bases). Trimming took off 6 bases at V and 8 bases at J, with 7 bases between the two ends. The CDR3 runs to 11 residues. The CDR3 coding sequence is TGTGCCAGCAGCAACAGGGGGGAGCTGTTTTTT. Amino acid sequence: CASSNRGELFF.

CDR3 in amino acids: CASSVSGDQPQHF. CDR3 nucleotides: TGTGCCAGCTCAGTGTCAGGGGATCAGCCCCAGCATTTT. The rearrangement links TRBV18 to TRBJ1-5; a possible D gene is TRBD1 (6 bases). Germline V CDR1 and CDR2: KGHSH, LQKENI. This CDR3 comprises 13 residues. The V gene lost 5 bases and the J gene lost 5 bases, with 10 bases spanning the gap.

This sequence joins TRBV7-3 and TRBJ2-7, with a weak D call TRBD1 (6 bases). This CDR3 spans 14 amino acids. Trimming took off 1 base at V and 5 bases at J, with 12 bases between the two ends. Germline assignment: CDR1 SGHTA and CDR2 FQGTGA. The chain's CDR3 is CASSLIRDIHEQYF. CDR3 bases: TGTGCCAGCAGCTTAATTAGGGACATTCACGAGCAGTACTTC.

This clone was observed a handful of times. The rearrangement uses TRBV29-1 and TRBJ2-2, with a weak D call TRBD2 (7 bases). Trimming stripped 4 bases from V and 7 bases from J, with 19 bases between. The CDR3 totals 15 residues. Germline V gene sequence: CDR1 SQVTM, CDR2 ANQGSEA. In nucleotides, the CDR3 is TGCAGCGTTGTTTTCTCCGCGGGGGCCTTCGGGGAGCTGTTTTTT. Translating it yields CSVVFSAGAFGELFF.

This clone is categorized as medium-sized. The rearrangement joins TRBV29-1 to TRBJ2-1; D gene uncertain. The CDR3 is 10 amino acids. CDR1 SQVTM and CDR2 ANQGSEA come from the germline V gene. V lost 4 bases, J lost 5 bases, and 3 bases lay in between. The CDR3 coding sequence is TGCAGCGTTGGGGACAATGAGCAGTTCTTC. Protein: CSVGDNEQFF.

The chain links TRBV28 to TRBJ1-5; 7 bases map to TRBD1. The V gene end was trimmed by 7 bases and the J gene end by 5 bases; junction bases not matched to a gene: 8. From germline, CDR1 is MDHEN and CDR2 SYDVKM. The CDR3 extends over 14 amino acids. CDR3 region: CASISTGSYQPQHF. The CDR3 nucleotides read TGTGCCAGCATTTCGACAGGGAGTTATCAGCCCCAGCATTTT.

The chain carries TRBV7-9 and TRBJ1-2, with a possible D match to TRBD1 (5 bases). The CDR3 covers 13 residues. The V end lost 1 base, the J end lost 6 bases, and 9 bases lay between the germline ends. Per the germline V gene, CDR1 is SEHNR and CDR2 is FQNEAQ (reference sequence). CDR3 amino acids: CASSLVGEDGYTF. The CDR3 DNA reads TGTGCCAGCAGCTTAGTAGGGGAAGATGGCTACACCTTC.

This chain connects TRBV24-1 to TRBJ2-1; D is ambiguous. The CDR3 contains 13 residues. The ends were cut back, 7 bases at V and 9 bases at J, with 15 bases in the middle. Germline V gene data show CDR1 as KGHDR and CDR2 as SFDVKD. CDR3 nucleotide sequence: TGTGCCACCAGCCTAAGGACCTTCAGTGAGCAGTTCTTC. Protein product: CATSLRTFSEQFF.

The rearrangement links TRBV30 to TRBJ1-5; the D is unclear. The CDR3 contains 14 residues. Germline loops: CDR1 GTSNPN, CDR2 SVGIG (reference sequence). The V end was cut by 1 base, the J end by 2 bases, with 9 bases between. The CDR3 sequence: CAWSEGFGNQPQHF. CDR3 nucleotides: TGTGCCTGGAGTGAGGGCTTTGGCAATCAGCCCCAGCATTTT.

The chain couples TRBV30 to TRBJ2-2; TRBD2 aligns across 8 bases. The CDR3 is made up of 14 amino acids. V lost 0 bases, J lost 9 bases, and 6 bases stayed unmatched. CDR1 is GTSNPN and CDR2 is SVGIG in the germline V gene (reference sequence). The CDR3 DNA sequence: TGTGCCTGGAGTGTAGCTAGCGGGTTTCGGGAGCTGTTTTTT. It yields the protein CAWSVASGFRELFF.

V is TRBV28 and J is TRBJ1-5, with TRBD1 matching 9 bases. Per the germline V gene, CDR1 is MDHEN and CDR2 is SYDVKM. CDR3 length: 16 residues. V trimming: 5 bases; J trimming: 2 bases; junction bases outside the gene matches: 7. CDR3 DNA sequence: TGTGCCAGCAGTAAGCCGGGACAGGGAGGCAATCAGCCCCAGCATTTT. It translates to CASSKPGQGGNQPQHF.

CDR3 nucleotides: TGTGCCAGCAGCCAAGGAAGGGGGGTGAGCACTGAAGCTTTCTTT. It translates to CASSQGRGVSTEAFF. The chain carries TRBV3-1 (or the pseudogene TRBV3-2) and TRBJ1-1; weak D call: TRBD1 (6 bases). The germline CDR1 and CDR2 sequences are LGHDT and YNNKEL (reference sequence). Trimming cost V 1 base and J 4 bases, with 13 bases left between them. The length of the CDR3 is 15 residues.

The rearrangement joins TRBV20-1 to TRBJ2-3; unclear D gene. Germline CDR1 DFQATT, CDR2 SNEGSKA (reference sequence). V shed 6 bases and J shed 3 bases, with 7 bases lying between them. CDR3 length equals 11 residues. In DNA form, the CDR3 reads TGCAGTGCCCCCGATACAGATACGCAGTATTTT. Amino acid sequence: CSAPDTDTQYF.

Details on this clone: Other DNA sequences from this sample encode an identical CDR3 as well. V gene TRBV2 combines with J gene TRBJ2-1; 10 bases agree with TRBD2. The CDR3 length is 15 residues. Germline values: CDR1 SNHLY, CDR2 FYNNEI. Trimming cost V 6 bases and J 4 bases; bases outside gene matches: 6. CDR3 residues: CASRASGGAYNEQFF. The CDR3 DNA reads as TGTGCCAGCAGGGCAAGCGGGGGGGCGTACAATGAGCAGTTCTTC.